Listed below are T cell receptor beta chains from one sample, sequenced in a study of response to subunit inactivated influenza vaccine. One entry per CDR3 protein results from TCRdb running MiXCR on the RT-PCR reads. Here the sample spans 710,000 or so distinct CDR3 sequences, around a sixth being singletons. The specimen was PBMCs from blood, collected about 13 days after vaccination. The origin of the receptors is a man between 50 and 59 years old who received an inactivated influenza vaccine. Each CDR3 is given with its conserved first and last residue. A D gene is named only where the DNA matches it firmly. Not all rows give a size; the values are once, few, many and, for expanded clones, a class.

>.|.|TRBJ2-1|TRBV7-9
CATGGPVVNEQFF
TGTGCCACCGGGGGGCCGGTCGTCAATGAGCAGTTCTTC
>many|.|TRBJ2-7|TRBV5-1
CASSLAKGYEQYF
TGCGCCAGCAGCTTGGCCAAAGGGTACGAGCAGTACTTC
>.|.|TRBJ2-1|TRBV12-3/TRBV12-4
CASSPSDGVGQFF
TGTGCCAGCAGCCCCAGCGACGGAGTTGGGCAGTTCTTC
>.|TRBD2|TRBJ2-1|TRBV7-9
CASSLEGTSANEQFF
TGTGCCAGCAGCTTAGAGGGGACTAGCGCCAATGAGCAGTTCTTC
>.|.|TRBJ1-6|TRBV2
CASRNDSPLHF
TGTGCCAGCAGGAATGATTCACCCCTCCACTTT
>few|TRBD2|TRBJ2-5|TRBV15
CATSRDKGGETQYF
TGTGCCACCAGCAGAGATAAGGGAGGGGAGACCCAGTACTTC
>few|.|TRBJ2-5|TRBV5-1
CASSLDGSARGQETQYF
TGCGCCAGCAGCTTGGATGGTTCCGCTCGGGGGCAAGAGACCCAGTACTTC
>many|.|TRBJ2-7|TRBV12-3/TRBV12-4
CASTARGTYEQYF
TGTGCCAGCACCGCCAGGGGCACCTACGAGCAGTACTTC
>few|.|TRBJ2-7|TRBV7-8
CASSLAGINHEQYF
TGTGCCAGCAGCTTGGCGGGAATCAACCACGAGCAGTACTTC
>few|.|TRBJ1-5|TRBV2
CASSEWSGRNQPQHF
TGTGCCAGCAGTGAATGGTCGGGGAGAAATCAGCCCCAGCATTTT
>.|TRBD1|TRBJ1-1|TRBV2
CASRRNRGDTEAFF
TGTGCCAGCAGAAGGAACAGGGGGGACACTGAAGCTTTCTTT
>.|TRBD1|TRBJ2-7|TRBV25-1
CASSDWTGAHEQYF
TGTGCCAGCAGTGACTGGACAGGGGCGCACGAGCAGTACTTC
>few|TRBD2|TRBJ2-1|TRBV27
CASSFTGGRTNEQFF
TGTGCCAGCAGTTTCACGGGAGGCCGGACCAATGAGCAGTTCTTC
>few|TRBD1|TRBJ2-3|TRBV6-5
CASSSGTGGLTDTQYF
TGTGCCAGCAGTTCAGGGACAGGGGGCTTAACAGATACGCAGTATTTT
>.|TRBD1|TRBJ1-2|TRBV6-5
CASSYRIDREGGFNYGYTF
TGTGCCAGCAGCTACCGTATCGACAGGGAAGGTGGATTTAACTATGGCTACACCTTC
>few|.|TRBJ2-7|TRBV12-3/TRBV12-4
CASSVRDLTYEQYF
TGTGCCAGCAGTGTCCGGGACTTAACCTACGAGCAGTACTTC
>few|.|TRBJ2-1|TRBV7-9
CASSLLNNEQFF
TGTGCCAGCAGCTTGCTTAACAATGAGCAGTTCTTC
>.|TRBD2|TRBJ2-1|TRBV20-1
CSSGGEIANEQFF
TGCAGTTCGGGGGGGGAGATAGCGAATGAGCAGTTCTTC
>many|TRBD1|TRBJ1-5|TRBV20-1
CSASGTADQPQHF
TGCAGTGCTTCCGGGACAGCTGATCAGCCCCAGCATTTT
>many|.|TRBJ2-7|TRBV4-2
CASSPSHPPQGYEQYF
TGTGCCAGCAGCCCATCCCACCCCCCACAGGGTTACGAGCAGTACTTC
>few|.|TRBJ2-1|TRBV18
CASSPPNTAWYNEQFF
TGTGCCAGCTCACCACCGAACACTGCGTGGTACAATGAGCAGTTCTTC
>.|TRBD1|TRBJ2-7|TRBV6-1
CASSHRQGAYEQYF
TGTGCCAGCAGCCACCGACAGGGGGCCTACGAGCAGTACTTC
>many|.|TRBJ2-2|TRBV12-3/TRBV12-4
CASSFIGAGELFF
TGTGCCAGCAGTTTTATAGGGGCCGGGGAGCTGTTTTTT
>.|TRBD2|TRBJ2-5|TRBV12-3/TRBV12-4
CASSVGLVVRETQYF
TGTGCCAGCAGTGTGGGACTAGTAGTTCGAGAGACCCAGTACTTC
>.|.|TRBJ2-7|TRBV6-2/TRBV6-3
CASRTVQYEQYF
TGTGCCAGCAGGACCGTCCAATACGAGCAGTACTTC
>.|.|TRBJ1-2|TRBV20-1
CSARGGLNYGYTF
TGCAGTGCTAGGGGAGGTTTGAACTATGGCTACACCTTC
>few|TRBD2|TRBJ2-3|TRBV4-2
CASSQDRHSGQRILNTDTQYF
TGTGCCAGCAGCCAAGATAGGCATAGCGGGCAACGAATTCTAAACACAGATACGCAGTATTTT
>.|.|TRBJ1-2|TRBV24-1
CATSGGYGYTF
TGTGCCACCAGTGGGGGGTATGGCTACACCTTC
>.|.|TRBJ2-2|TRBV11-1
CASSVGESGELFF
TGTGCCAGCTCCGTGGGGGAGTCCGGGGAGCTGTTTTTT
>.|TRBD2|TRBJ2-2|TRBV20-1
CSATRAGGAGELFF
TGCAGTGCTACCCGGGCGGGAGGTGCCGGGGAGCTGTTTTTT
>.|.|TRBJ2-7|TRBV7-2
CARSLEAMQGYYEQYF
TGTGCCAGGAGCTTAGAAGCCATGCAGGGCTACTACGAGCAGTACTTC
>.|.|TRBJ2-7|TRBV9
CASSVVPSGVEQYF
TGTGCCAGCAGCGTAGTTCCCTCGGGGGTCGAGCAGTACTTC
>.|.|TRBJ1-2|TRBV12-3/TRBV12-4
CASSIDRYYGYTF
TGTGCCAGCAGCATAGACAGATACTATGGCTACACCTTC
>few|.|TRBJ2-4|TRBV18
CASSPPWDGSIQYF
TGTGCCAGCTCACCACCGTGGGACGGGAGTATTCAGTACTTC
>.|.|TRBJ2-5|TRBV7-3
CASSLTPGGETQYF
TGTGCCAGCAGCTTAACCCCAGGTGGGGAGACCCAGTACTTC
>few|TRBD1|TRBJ2-6|TRBV12-3/TRBV12-4
CASSLRTGSPSGANVLTF
TGTGCCAGCAGTTTAAGGACAGGGTCCCCTTCTGGGGCCAACGTCCTGACTTTC
>few|.|TRBJ2-3|TRBV6-1
CASSITTGDTQYF
TGTGCCAGCAGTATCACGACGGGGGATACGCAGTATTTT
>few|.|TRBJ2-7|TRBV20-1
CSAGGGTVSSYEQYF
TGCAGTGCCGGGGGGGGGACAGTGAGCTCCTACGAGCAGTACTTC
>few|.|TRBJ2-5|TRBV5-1
CASSFLARFSETQYF
TGCGCCAGCAGCTTCTTGGCCCGCTTCAGCGAGACCCAGTACTTC
>few|.|TRBJ1-6|TRBV6-5
CASSYSSGTNSPLHF
TGTGCCAGCAGTTACTCGAGCGGGACAAATTCACCCCTCCACTTT
>few|.|TRBJ2-7|TRBV28
CASTRQSSYEQYF
TGTGCCAGCACCAGACAGAGCTCCTACGAGCAGTACTTC